These 13 T cell receptor beta chains share one sample of origin, sequenced in a study of shared T cell receptors in the human thymus. Some clones are missing from TCRdb's copy, which holds only in-frame ones; the method was immunoSEQ multiplex PCR. The sample contains 630,000 or so clones, about 87% of which appear only once. These data were also reused for a study on human thymus T cells.

The sequencing input was thymocytes. All receptors come from a boy under three years old with a congenital heart defect.

This clone appeared once. The CDR3 reads CASSKLEGSGTDTQYF. The CDR3 DNA is TGTGCCAGCAGCAAATTGGAAGGTAGCGGGACAGATACGCAGTATTTT. The chain carries TRBV21-1 and TRBJ2-3; the table calls TRBD2, which could not be checked here. TRBV21-1 is deemed a pseudogene. This CDR3 is 16 amino acids long.

The chain combines TRBV18 with TRBJ2-7; TRBD1 aligns across 8 bases. The junction had 12 bases not matched to a gene; V was cut back by 6 bases and J by 5 bases. The length of the CDR3 is 15 residues. Germline V gives CDR1 KGHSH, CDR2 LQKENI. This CDR3 reads CASSLGQGGGDEQYF. CDR3 coding DNA: TGTGCCAGCTCCCTCGGACAGGGCGGCGGGGACGAGCAGTACTTC. Full variable domain (rest looked up from reference TRBV18 and TRBJ2-7): NAGVMQNPRHLVRRRGQEARLRCSPMKGHSHVYWYRQLPEEGLKFMVYLQKENIIDESGMPKERFSAEFPKEGPSILRIQQVVRGDSAAYFCASSLGQGGGDEQYFGPGTRLTVT.

The rearrangement joins TRBV30 to TRBJ1-4; D is possibly TRBD1 (5 bases). V lost 1 base and J 3 bases, leaving 12 bases between the germline ends. The CDR3 totals 15 residues. Germline loops: CDR1 GTSNPN, CDR2 SVGIG (reference sequence). The CDR3 reads CAWSAKTDANEKLFF. DNA of the CDR3: TGTGCCTGGAGTGCTAAGACAGACGCTAATGAAAAACTGTTTTTT.

The rearrangement links TRBV30 to TRBJ1-1; unclear D gene. CDR3 size: 10 residues. V was cut by 2 bases and J by 7 bases, with 5 bases left in between. Germline assignment: CDR1 GTSNPN and CDR2 SVGIG (reference sequence). Here the CDR3 reads CAWSSVEAFF. CDR3 DNA sequence: TGTGCCTGGAGTTCGGTTGAAGCTTTCTTT.

This clone turned up a few times. CDR3: CATRQGATGELFF. The CDR3 nucleotides are TGTGCCACCAGACAGGGGGCAACCGGGGAGCTGTTTTTT. This chain links TRBV28 with TRBJ2-2; 10 bases fit TRBD1. The CDR3 consists of 13 residues. Germline loops: CDR1 MDHEN, CDR2 SYDVKM. The J segment lost 5 bases and the V segment lost 10 bases, leaving 4 bases of the junction unmatched.

This chain joins TRBV4-1 and TRBJ1-4, with 10 bases identical to TRBD1. Trimming removed 3 bases from V and 2 bases from J; junction bases left unmatched: 18. The V gene's germline CDR1 is MGHRA and CDR2 YSYEKL. The CDR3 totals 21 residues. CDR3 bases: TGCGCCAGCAGCCATTCACCTCCACAGTCCCGGGACAGGGGCACTAATGAAAAACTGTTTTTT. The encoded protein is CASSHSPPQSRDRGTNEKLFF.

The chain recombines TRBV5-1 with TRBJ2-7; 13 bases are a match to TRBD2. Germline V CDR1 and CDR2: SGHRS, YFSETQ. This CDR3 is built from 19 residues. V gave up 0 bases and J gave up 4 bases; unmatched junction bases: 13. The CDR3: CASSLAQGQGLAGEYEQYF. CDR3 coding DNA: TGCGCCAGCAGCTTGGCACAGGGGCAAGGACTAGCGGGAGAGTACGAGCAGTACTTC.

The chain has TRBV23-1 and TRBJ1-5; 10 positions agree with TRBD1. TRBV23-1 is treated as an ORF (open reading frame) with a function not yet certain. The ends lost 3 bases at V and 7 bases at J; junction bases unmatched: 6. The CDR3 contains 15 residues. CDR3 sequence: CASSHLDRGKQPQHF. The CDR3 DNA follows: TGCGCCAGCAGTCACTTGGACAGGGGGAAACAGCCCCAGCATTTT.

V is TRBV27 and J is TRBJ1-2; the match to TRBD1 covers 7 bases. The length of the CDR3 is 14 residues. After removal of 5 bases from V and 8 bases from J, the junction contained 11 bases not matched to a gene. The germline gives CDR1 MNHEY, CDR2 SMNVEV (reference sequence). The CDR3 protein is CASSIYRGARGYTF. CDR3 nucleotide sequence: TGTGCCAGCAGTATCTACAGGGGCGCAAGGGGCTACACCTTC.

The chain joins TRBV9 to TRBJ1-5; 10 bases map to TRBD1. With 4 bases clipped from V and 2 bases from J, the junction kept 6 bases outside the gene matches. The CDR3 has 16 residues. The germline V gene encodes CDR1 SGDLS and CDR2 YYNGEE. CDR3 nucleotide sequence: TGTGCCAGCAGCCCAGGGGACAGGGGTGGCAATCAGCCCCAGCATTTT. This codes for CASSPGDRGGNQPQHF.

V and J are TRBV4-3 and TRBJ2-7; weak D call: TRBD1 (6 bases). The CDR3 is made up of 15 amino acids. V lost 0 bases and J lost 3, with 12 bases in between. CDR1 LGHNA and CDR2 YSLEER come from the germline V gene. The CDR3 is CASSQDSRDNYEQYF. For the CDR3, the DNA is TGCGCCAGCAGCCAAGATTCTAGGGACAACTACGAGCAGTACTTC.

The chain links TRBV25-1 to TRBJ2-7; weak D call: TRBD2 (5 bases). Trimming took off 8 bases at V and 2 bases at J, with 10 bases between the two ends. Germline lookup yields CDR1 MGHDK and CDR2 SYGVNS. The CDR3 extends over 12 amino acids. CDR3 bases: TGTGCCAGCTCGAGGGAACCCTACGAGCAGTACTTC. Protein sequence: CASSREPYEQYF.

This clone was seen only a few times. In DNA form, the CDR3 reads TGCGCCAGCAGCCAAGATCGGAAGGTGGAGGCAAGCTTCGAGCAGTTCTTC. This translates into CASSQDRKVEASFEQFF. This sequence joins TRBV4-3 and TRBJ2-1, with D possibly TRBD2 on 5 matching bases. The germline CDR1 and CDR2 sequences are LGHNA and YSLEER. The length of the CDR3 is 17 residues. V lost 0 bases, J lost 10 bases, and 22 bases lay in between.